This is a list of T cell receptor beta chains from one sample in a study of T cell repertoires and HLA-DP antigens. TCRdb keeps only in-frame clones here, not all; method: immunoSEQ multiplex PCR. Here the sample spans about 89,000 clones, around nine tenths being singletons. The antigens for these receptors are not known. Material for sequencing was CD4+ T cells from PBMCs. The source of these receptors is a man aged 50 to 59 in good health and CMV-seronegative. Both conserved end residues are part of each CDR3. Each record gives: clone size, J gene, V gene, D gene, CDR3 protein, CDR3 DNA. The D gene is left open where the match is weak. Where a row states a size, it is once, few, many or the class of an expanded clone; other rows omit it.

clone size: -
J gene: TRBJ1-6
V gene: TRBV12-5
D gene: -
CDR3 protein: CASGLGDYNSPLHF
CDR3 DNA: TGTGCTAGTGGTTTGGGGGATTATAATTCACCCCTCCACTTT

clone size: -
J gene: TRBJ2-5
V gene: TRBV10-2
D gene: -
CDR3 protein: CATQGVQETQYF
CDR3 DNA: TGCGCCACCCAGGGAGTTCAAGAGACCCAGTACTTC

clone size: -
J gene: TRBJ1-4
V gene: TRBV30
D gene: TRBD1
CDR3 protein: CAWSRGTGEKLFF
CDR3 DNA: TGTGCCTGGAGCAGGGGGACAGGGGAAAAACTGTTTTTT

clone size: -
J gene: TRBJ2-2
V gene: TRBV19
D gene: -
CDR3 protein: CASSLGTGELFF
CDR3 DNA: TGTGCCAGTAGTCTCGGTACCGGGGAGCTGTTTTTT

clone size: -
J gene: TRBJ2-2
V gene: TRBV12-5
D gene: -
CDR3 protein: CASVDSNTGELFF
CDR3 DNA: TGTGCTTCCGTGGATTCGAACACCGGGGAGCTGTTTTTT

clone size: -
J gene: TRBJ2-7
V gene: TRBV6-5
D gene: TRBD1
CDR3 protein: CASSKGQRYYEQYF
CDR3 DNA: TGTGCCAGCAGCAAGGGACAGAGATACTACGAGCAGTACTTC

clone size: -
J gene: TRBJ1-5
V gene: TRBV6-6
D gene: TRBD1
CDR3 protein: CASTLTGGSNQPQHF
CDR3 DNA: TGTGCCAGCACCCTGACAGGGGGAAGCAATCAGCCCCAGCATTTT

clone size: -
J gene: TRBJ2-2
V gene: TRBV7-3
D gene: -
CDR3 protein: CASSSRRGAISGELFF
CDR3 DNA: TGTGCCAGCAGCTCCCGGAGGGGGGCAATCTCCGGGGAGCTGTTTTTT

clone size: few
J gene: TRBJ2-1
V gene: TRBV9
D gene: -
CDR3 protein: CASSVVSGNEQFF
CDR3 DNA: TGTGCCAGCAGCGTAGTAAGCGGGAATGAGCAGTTCTTC

clone size: -
J gene: TRBJ2-7
V gene: TRBV18
D gene: -
CDR3 protein: CASSSDSVYEQYF
CDR3 DNA: TGTGCCAGCTCATCCGATTCGGTCTACGAGCAGTACTTC

clone size: once
J gene: TRBJ1-1
V gene: TRBV13
D gene: -
CDR3 protein: CASSRSQGTGAFF
CDR3 DNA: TGTGCCAGCAGCCGGTCTCAGGGGACGGGAGCTTTCTTT

clone size: -
J gene: TRBJ1-1
V gene: TRBV6-1
D gene: -
CDR3 protein: CASRPSGATEAFF
CDR3 DNA: TGTGCCAGCAGGCCCTCAGGGGCCACTGAAGCTTTCTTT

clone size: -
J gene: TRBJ2-3
V gene: TRBV6-1
D gene: TRBD2
CDR3 protein: CASRDPSGGSDTQYF
CDR3 DNA: TGTGCCAGCAGGGATCCTAGCGGGGGCTCCGATACGCAGTATTTT

clone size: -
J gene: TRBJ2-5
V gene: TRBV5-8
D gene: -
CDR3 protein: CASSSALGVEETQYF
CDR3 DNA: TGTGCCAGCAGCTCTGCTCTGGGAGTAGAAGAGACCCAGTACTTC

clone size: -
J gene: TRBJ1-6
V gene: TRBV5-6
D gene: TRBD1
CDR3 protein: CASSGGQGRAYNSPLHF
CDR3 DNA: TGTGCCAGCAGCGGCGGACAGGGGAGAGCCTATAATTCACCCCTCCACTTT

clone size: -
J gene: TRBJ2-3
V gene: TRBV27
D gene: TRBD1
CDR3 protein: CASSFGTGRTTTDTQYF
CDR3 DNA: TGTGCCAGCAGTTTCGGGACAGGGCGGACAACGACAGATACGCAGTATTTT

clone size: once
J gene: TRBJ2-1
V gene: TRBV11-1
D gene: TRBD1
CDR3 protein: CASSLNSRDRVFFDEQFF
CDR3 DNA: TGTGCCAGCAGCCTAAACTCCCGGGACAGGGTCTTCTTCGATGAGCAGTTCTTC

clone size: -
J gene: TRBJ2-6
V gene: TRBV11-2
D gene: -
CDR3 protein: CASSLMSFGVRSGANVLTF
CDR3 DNA: TGTGCCAGCAGCTTAATGTCCTTCGGTGTAAGGTCTGGGGCCAACGTCCTGACTTTC

clone size: -
J gene: TRBJ2-6
V gene: TRBV30
D gene: -
CDR3 protein: CAWSVSGVAGANVLTF
CDR3 DNA: TGTGCCTGGAGTGTATCAGGGGTGGCTGGGGCCAACGTCCTGACTTTC

clone size: few
J gene: TRBJ1-4
V gene: TRBV6-1
D gene: -
CDR3 protein: CASSENSIQATNEKLFF
CDR3 DNA: TGTGCCAGCAGTGAAAATAGTATCCAAGCAACTAATGAAAAACTGTTTTTT

clone size: -
J gene: TRBJ1-1
V gene: TRBV7-8
D gene: TRBD1
CDR3 protein: CASSLTRTGLSNTEAFF
CDR3 DNA: TGTGCCAGCAGCTTAACCAGGACAGGGCTAAGTAACACTGAAGCTTTCTTT

clone size: -
J gene: TRBJ2-2
V gene: TRBV7-9
D gene: -
CDR3 protein: CASTGTLTGELFF
CDR3 DNA: TGTGCCAGCACCGGGACTCTCACCGGGGAGCTGTTTTTT

clone size: -
J gene: TRBJ2-7
V gene: TRBV6-5
D gene: -
CDR3 protein: CASSLVGGYYEQYF
CDR3 DNA: TGTGCCAGCAGTTTGGTGGGCGGGTACTACGAGCAGTACTTC

clone size: -
J gene: TRBJ1-2
V gene: TRBV2
D gene: TRBD1
CDR3 protein: CASSETGEDGYTF
CDR3 DNA: TGTGCCAGCAGCGAGACAGGGGAAGATGGCTACACCTTC

clone size: -
J gene: TRBJ2-3
V gene: TRBV5-1
D gene: -
CDR3 protein: CASSLEEADTQYF
CDR3 DNA: TGCGCCAGCAGCTTGGAGGAGGCAGATACGCAGTATTTT

clone size: -
J gene: TRBJ2-1
V gene: TRBV6-1
D gene: TRBD2
CDR3 protein: CASSELAGGSSYNEQFF
CDR3 DNA: TGTGCCAGCAGTGAACTAGCGGGAGGTAGCTCCTACAATGAGCAGTTCTTC

clone size: -
J gene: TRBJ2-1
V gene: TRBV23-1
D gene: -
CDR3 protein: CASSQPGPLYNEQFF
CDR3 DNA: TGCGCCAGCAGTCAACCGGGCCCCCTCTACAATGAGCAGTTCTTC

clone size: -
J gene: TRBJ2-5
V gene: TRBV28
D gene: TRBD2
CDR3 protein: CASSLITSGTQETQYF
CDR3 DNA: TGTGCCAGCAGTCTGATAACTAGCGGGACTCAAGAGACCCAGTACTTC

clone size: -
J gene: TRBJ2-7
V gene: TRBV5-6
D gene: TRBD1
CDR3 protein: CATFFRDRENEQYF
CDR3 DNA: TGTGCCACCTTTTTCCGGGACAGGGAAAACGAGCAGTACTTC